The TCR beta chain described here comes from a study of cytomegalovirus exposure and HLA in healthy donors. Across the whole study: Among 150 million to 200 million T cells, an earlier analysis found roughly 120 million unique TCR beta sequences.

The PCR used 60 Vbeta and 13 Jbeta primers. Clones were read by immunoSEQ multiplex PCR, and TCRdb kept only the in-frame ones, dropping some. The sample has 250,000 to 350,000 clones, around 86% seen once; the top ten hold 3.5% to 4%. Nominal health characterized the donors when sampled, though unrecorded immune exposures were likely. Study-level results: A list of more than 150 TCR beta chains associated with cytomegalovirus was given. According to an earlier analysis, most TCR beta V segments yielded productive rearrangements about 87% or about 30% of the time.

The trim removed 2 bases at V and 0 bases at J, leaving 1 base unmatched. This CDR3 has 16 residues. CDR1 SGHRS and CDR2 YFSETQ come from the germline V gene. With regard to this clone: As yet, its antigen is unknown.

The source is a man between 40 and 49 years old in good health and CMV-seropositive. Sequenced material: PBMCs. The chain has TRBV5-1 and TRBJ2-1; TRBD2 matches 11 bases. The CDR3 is CASSLTSGSSYNEQFF. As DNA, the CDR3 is TGCGCCAGCAGCTTAACTAGCGGGAGCTCCTACAATGAGCAGTTCTTC.